This T cell receptor beta chain was captured by sequencing in a study of blood T cell repertoires in COVID-19. Study-level background: Donors in the United States, Italy and Spain gave samples during acute or convalescent COVID-19.

Per the original data handling: Amplification of reference gene primers provided the estimated nucleated cell counts. Produced via immunoSEQ multiplex PCR; TCRdb's table is partial and in-frame only. V and J calls and clone size are copied from that table; D and trimming were computed from the DNA. The table lists some 11,000 clones, roughly 80% of them singletons. Sequencing was performed on peripheral blood. This clonotype originated in an elderly man with acute or convalescent COVID-19.

CDR3 bases: TGTGCCAGCAGCCGAACTAGCTCCGGGACAGGGGATAATGAAGCTTTCTTT. It encodes CASSRTSSGTGDNEAFF. The V and J genes are TRBV7-9 and TRBJ1-1, with TRBD1 matching over 10 bases. V lost 5 bases, J lost 7 bases, and 16 bases stayed unmatched. The V gene's germline CDR1 is SEHNR and CDR2 FQNEAQ (reference sequence). The CDR3 is 17 residues long.